This T cell receptor (beta chain) was found in a study of blood T cells in healthy people across ages. Per the germline V gene, CDR1 is MNHEY and CDR2 is SVGEGT. The CDR3 sequence is 15 residues long. V lost 1 base and J lost 7; bases outside the gene matches: 5. Together with a sample-barcoded 5' primer, a J-beta primer mix was included in a second PCR lasting about 7 to 11 cycles. Samples each returned at least 2.5 million CDR3-containing paired-end reads. TCRdb reanalysed the 5' RACE reads using MiXCR and keeps one entry per CDR3 protein. The sample lists roughly 1.4 million distinct CDR3 sequences; roughly 60% were seen once. About this clonotype itself: The antigen is unknown.

Study-level findings and limits: The CMV status of each donor remained undetermined, and this could have confounded shifts in expanded clonotypes. Across samples, TCR beta diversity tracked strongly with naive T cell percentage.

The source material was blood. The receptor was isolated from a young man in good health. This rearrangement joins TRBV6-2 or TRBV6-3 to TRBJ2-1; 9 nucleotides line up with TRBD1. For the CDR3, the DNA is TGTGCCAGCAGTTACTGGGACAGGGCAGGGAATGAGCAGTTCTTC. Amino acids: CASSYWDRAGNEQFF.